Presented here are 13 T cell receptor beta chains from one specimen sequenced in a study of cytomegalovirus exposure and HLA in healthy donors. With 60 Vbeta and 13 Jbeta primers, the PCR was carried out. Some clones are missing from TCRdb's copy, which holds only in-frame ones; the method was immunoSEQ multiplex PCR. Here the sample spans over 150,000 clones, approximately 80% being singletons. Source material: PBMCs. The receptors were sampled from a man aged 25 to 40 in good health and CMV-seropositive.

The rearrangement joins TRBV27 to TRBJ2-1; TRBD2 might be the D (7 bases). V was cut by 6 bases and J by 9 bases, with 18 bases left in between. Germline-derived CDR1 and CDR2 are MNHEY and SMNVEV (reference sequence). The CDR3 length is 14 residues. CDR3 sequence reads: CASRNLGGEGEQFF. The CDR3 nucleotides read TGTGCCAGCAGGAACTTAGGGGGGGAGGGTGAGCAGTTCTTC.

The chain recombines TRBV4-2 with TRBJ2-1; possible D gene TRBD2, 6 bases. The CDR3 loop spans 15 amino acids. The V gene's germline CDR1 is LGHNA and CDR2 YNFKEQ. V was trimmed by 3 bases and J by 7 bases, leaving 16 bases between them. CDR3 residues: CASSHPQGRGNEQFF. CDR3 in DNA: TGTGCCAGCAGCCATCCGCAGGGTCGGGGGAATGAGCAGTTCTTC.

The chain is built from TRBV5-1 and TRBJ2-7; D is ambiguous. V gave up 7 bases and J gave up 3 bases, with 23 bases separating them. Germline V gene data show CDR1 as SGHRS and CDR2 as YFSETQ. This CDR3 region has 16 residues. The CDR3 region has the DNA TGCGCCAGCTCCCGGGTCACCAACTCCCCCGACTACGAGCAGTACTTC. Protein sequence: CASSRVTNSPDYEQYF. Variable domain in full (rest from reference TRBV5-1 and TRBJ2-7): KAGVTQTPRYLIKTRGQQVTLSCSPISGHRSVSWYQQTPGQGLQFLFEYFSETQRNKGNFPGRFSGRQFSNSRSEMNVSTLELGDSALYLCASSRVTNSPDYEQYFGPGTRLTVT.

The rearrangement links TRBV7-9 to TRBJ2-7; 8 bases align to TRBD1. The CDR3 loop spans 14 amino acids. In germline, CDR1 is SEHNR, CDR2 FQNEAQ (reference sequence). V lost 4 bases to trimming and J lost 2 bases; unmatched junction nucleotides: 4. In nucleotides, the CDR3 is TGTGCCAGCAGCTCCGCAGGGGGCGCCTACGAGCAGTACTTC. Translating gives CASSSAGGAYEQYF.

The rearrangement links TRBV5-1 to TRBJ2-4; D gene unclear. Germline CDR1 and CDR2: SGHRS and YFSETQ. Trimming stripped 0 bases from V and 0 bases from J, with 7 bases between. The CDR3 has 15 residues. The CDR3 DNA sequence: TGCGCCAGCAGCTTGGGTCCTGTAGCCAAAAACATTCAGTACTTC. The encoded protein is CASSLGPVAKNIQYF.

This clone was seen more than once but under ten times. The J gene is TRBJ1-1, the V gene TRBV27, with 8 bases that match TRBD1. Trimming at V came to 7 bases and at J to 1 base, leaving 8 bases not matched to a gene. Germline lookup yields CDR1 MNHEY and CDR2 SMNVEV (reference sequence). The CDR3 is made up of 15 amino acids. The CDR3 loop is CASTNGDRRNTEAFF. CDR3 DNA sequence: TGTGCCAGCACCAATGGGGACAGGAGGAACACTGAAGCTTTCTTT.

This chain joins TRBV29-1 and TRBJ2-2; D unclear. The germline V gene encodes CDR1 SQVTM and CDR2 ANQGSEA. There are 11 residues in the CDR3. V lost 1 base, J lost 7 bases, and 4 bases lay in between. The CDR3 loop reads CSVEALGELFF. As DNA, the CDR3 is TGCAGCGTTGAAGCTCTCGGGGAGCTGTTTTTT.

This clone showed up just once. This chain links TRBV9 with TRBJ1-3, with D perhaps TRBD1 (5 bases). CDR1 is SGDLS, CDR2 YYNGEE, per germline. The CDR3 has 15 amino acids. The V gene lost 5 bases and the J gene lost 0 bases, with 12 bases spanning the gap. In DNA form, the CDR3 reads TGTGCCAGCAGATCTACCGGGGGCTCTGGAAACACCATATATTTT. It encodes CASRSTGGSGNTIYF.

The J gene is TRBJ2-2, the V gene TRBV4-1, with D hard to call. CDR1 is MGHRA and CDR2 is YSYEKL in the germline V gene. Between the trimmed V and J ends, which lost 4 bases and 3 bases, there was a span of 12 bases. The CDR3 spans 15 residues. CDR3 bases: TGCGCCAGCAGCCCTGAGGCAGCTTACACCGGGGAGCTGTTTTTT. It codes for CASSPEAAYTGELFF.

The CDR3 loop is CASSQDPAGANVLTF. The CDR3 nucleotides are TGCGCCAGCAGCCAAGATCCGGCTGGGGCCAACGTCCTGACTTTC. The chain employs TRBV4-1 and TRBJ2-6; D gene uncertain. V lost 0 bases, J lost 2 bases, and 5 bases lay in between. The germline CDR1 and CDR2 sequences are MGHRA and YSYEKL. The CDR3 contains 15 residues.

This clone was counted a few times. This chain connects TRBV6-1 to TRBJ2-7; D is ambiguous. Germline V gene data show CDR1 as MNHNS and CDR2 as SASEGT. The CDR3 spans 15 residues. The V end was cut by 0 bases, the J end by 2 bases, with 11 bases between. CDR3: CASSEATAGTYEQYF. The CDR3 nucleotides read TGTGCCAGCAGTGAAGCGACGGCAGGCACCTACGAGCAGTACTTC.

This clone was counted once. V and J are TRBV5-1 and TRBJ2-5; 7 nucleotides align to TRBD2. Germline loops: CDR1 SGHRS, CDR2 YFSETQ. Trimming removed 4 bases from V and 0 bases from J; junction bases left unmatched: 9. The CDR3 is 16 residues long. CDR3 sequence: CASSGRLASYQETQYF. CDR3 bases: TGCGCCAGCAGCGGACGACTAGCTTCATACCAAGAGACCCAGTACTTC.

The chain joins TRBV20-1 to TRBJ1-2, with D perhaps TRBD1 (5 bases). In germline, CDR1 is DFQATT, CDR2 SNEGSKA (reference sequence). The CDR3 consists of 11 residues. V was cut by 5 bases and J by 3 bases, with 7 bases left in between. The CDR3 DNA follows: TGCAGTGCTCGCAGGGACTATGGCTACACCTTC. It yields the protein CSARRDYGYTF.